A few counts support the clone carrying this T cell receptor beta chain. Its cognate antigen is unknown. Germline CDR1 is MNHNS and CDR2 is SASEGT. V lost 3 bases to trimming and J lost 3 bases; unmatched junction nucleotides: 11. The CDR3 spans 18 residues. The sample originates from a study of cytomegalovirus exposure and HLA in healthy donors. General study points: Highly shared variants forming one cluster were likely a sequencing artifact.

The PCR had 60 Vbeta and 13 Jbeta primers. The protocol was immunoSEQ multiplex PCR, while the TCRdb copy is restricted to in-frame clones and leaves out a portion. The sample has 100,000 to 150,000 clones, about 81% seen once. This TCR was recovered from a woman aged 25 to 45 in good health and CMV-seronegative. Sequencing was carried out using PBMCs. The chain joins TRBV6-1 to TRBJ1-5, with 10 bases that match TRBD1. The CDR3 loop reads CASSDWDRGWGDNQPQHF. CDR3 sequence (DNA): TGTGCCAGCAGTGATTGGGACAGGGGCTGGGGGGACAATCAGCCCCAGCATTTT.